The 20 T cell receptor beta chains in this list originate from one sample, sequenced in a study of blood T cell repertoires in COVID-19. Some clones are missing from TCRdb's copy, which holds only in-frame ones; the method was immunoSEQ multiplex PCR. The table has about 440,000 clones, 90% seen once; the top ten hold 0.6%. Sequencing was carried out using PBMCs or T cells enriched from blood (not recorded which). The receptors derive from a young man who had recovered from COVID-19.

The chain joins TRBV11-2 to TRBJ2-5; D remains ambiguous. Deletions cut 6 bases from V and 0 bases from J, with 14 bases between. CDR1 SGHAT and CDR2 FQNNGV come from the germline V gene. The CDR3 contains 15 residues. DNA of the CDR3: TGTGCCAGCAGGGAGATGTCTTGGTACCAAGAGACCCAGTACTTC. Protein: CASREMSWYQETQYF.

This rearrangement joins TRBV6-5 to TRBJ1-3, with D hard to call. CDR3 length: 15 residues. Between the trimmed V and J ends, which lost 7 bases and 0 bases, there was a span of 13 bases. Germline V gives CDR1 MNHEY, CDR2 SVGAGI. The CDR3 is CASNSRGISGNTIYF. The CDR3 DNA is TGTGCCAGCAATTCCCGAGGGATCTCTGGAAACACCATATATTTT.

This clone was found a few times. This rearrangement joins TRBV9 to TRBJ1-1; 7 bases are a match to TRBD1. With 3 bases clipped from V and 1 base from J, the junction kept 6 bases outside the gene matches. Germline V lookup: CDR1 SGDLS, CDR2 YYNGEE. There are 15 residues in the CDR3. For the CDR3, the DNA is TGTGCCAGCAGCGAGGGGGACAGTAAGAACACTGAAGCTTTCTTT. This translates into CASSEGDSKNTEAFF.

The chain links TRBV5-4 to TRBJ2-1; a possible D gene is TRBD2 (6 bases). In germline, CDR1 is SGHNT, CDR2 YYREEE (reference sequence). V lost 0 bases and J lost 7, with 20 bases in between. The CDR3 runs to 17 residues. For the CDR3, the DNA is TGTGCCAGCAGCTTGGCCGGGAGCAGGGAAGAGAAAAATGAGCAGTTCTTC. Translated: CASSLAGSREEKNEQFF.

The chain links TRBV3-1 (or the pseudogene TRBV3-2) to TRBJ2-1; no firm D call. The CDR3 covers 16 residues. Trimming stripped 4 bases from V and 6 bases from J, with 19 bases between. Per germline, CDR1 LGHDT and CDR2 YNNKEL (reference sequence). As DNA, the CDR3 is TGTGCCAGCAGCCTCCTAAAGAGTCTGACTGTCAATGAGCAGTTCTTC. This gives the protein CASSLLKSLTVNEQFF.

This clone was found once. The V call is TRBV7-3, the J call TRBJ1-2; D may be TRBD1 (6 bases). Trimming removed 0 bases from V and 3 bases from J, with 11 bases in between. The germline V gene encodes CDR1 SGHTA and CDR2 FQGTGA. The CDR3 contains 15 residues. CDR3 in amino acids: CASSLTRDTDYGYTF. CDR3 nucleotides: TGTGCCAGCAGCTTAACTCGGGACACGGACTATGGCTACACCTTC.

This chain connects TRBV7-2 to TRBJ1-3; 7 nucleotides match TRBD1. The J segment lost 1 base and the V segment lost 5 bases, leaving 5 bases of the junction unmatched. Germline V CDR1 and CDR2: SGHTA, FQGNSA. The CDR3 contains 15 residues. CDR3 protein: CASSTRQGSGNTIYF. DNA for the CDR3: TGTGCCAGCAGCACGCGACAGGGTTCTGGAAACACCATATATTTT.

The chain couples TRBV21-1 to TRBJ1-1. TRBV21-1 is assigned pseudogene status. The CDR3 is 18 residues long. CDR3 loop: CASSTYLAGGLKDTEAFF. The CDR3, as DNA: TGTGCCAGCAGCACTTACCTAGCGGGGGGCCTTAAGGACACTGAAGCTTTCTTT.

The chain carries TRBV7-8 and TRBJ2-4, with a weak D call TRBD1 (6 bases). This CDR3 region has 15 residues. Germline assignment: CDR1 SGHVS and CDR2 FQNEAQ. Trimming left V 5 bases short and J 8 bases short, with 19 bases between. The CDR3 loop is CASSAQTGRGDIQYF. The CDR3 nucleotides are TGTGCCAGCAGCGCCCAGACAGGAAGGGGCGACATTCAGTACTTC.

The V call is TRBV30, the J call TRBJ1-1; maybe TRBD1 (5 bases). CDR3 size: 11 residues. The germline V gene encodes CDR1 GTSNPN and CDR2 SVGIG (reference sequence). The ends were cut back, 5 bases at V and 2 bases at J, with 6 bases in the middle. For the CDR3, the DNA is TGTGCCTGGCAGGGCAACACTGAAGCTTTCTTT. This gives the protein CAWQGNTEAFF.

The J gene is TRBJ2-7, the V gene TRBV9; D is perhaps TRBD2 (6 bases). V was clipped by 0 bases and J by 0 bases, with 10 bases between them. This CDR3 is 15 amino acids long. Germline lookup yields CDR1 SGDLS and CDR2 YYNGEE. The CDR3 DNA is TGTGCCAGCAGCGTAGGGGAGGACGTCTCCTACGAGCAGTACTTC. As protein: CASSVGEDVSYEQYF.

The chain carries TRBV30 and TRBJ1-4; 9 nucleotides line up with TRBD1. The CDR3 runs to 16 residues. Germline CDR1 GTSNPN, CDR2 SVGIG (reference sequence). V was clipped by 5 bases and J by 0 bases; unmatched bases: 7. CDR3 nucleotide sequence: TGTGCCTGGTCTTGGGGACAGGGCGCAACTAATGAAAAACTGTTTTTT. This gives the protein CAWSWGQGATNEKLFF. Supplemented by reference TRBV30 and TRBJ1-4, the full variable domain reads SQTIHQWPATLVQPVGSPLSLECTVEGTSNPNLYWYRQAAGRGLQLLFYSVGIGQISSEVPQNLSASRPQDRQFILSSKKLLLSDSGFYLCAWSWGQGATNEKLFFGSGTQLSVL.

The J gene is TRBJ2-1, the V gene TRBV3-1 (or the pseudogene TRBV3-2); 7 positions match TRBD2. The CDR3 is made up of 12 amino acids. Germline V gene sequence: CDR1 LGHDT, CDR2 YNNKEL (reference sequence). V was clipped by 8 bases and J by 8 bases; unmatched bases: 6. CDR3 sequence (DNA): TGTGCCAGCGGGGTGGCGGGAGATGAGCAGTTCTTC. Its protein product is CASGVAGDEQFF.

This chain joins TRBV25-1 and TRBJ2-2, with TRBD1 identical over 7 bases. The germline V gene has CDR1 MGHDK and CDR2 SYGVNS. The CDR3 consists of 16 residues. The junction had 8 bases not matched to a gene; V was cut back by 5 bases and J by 2 bases. The DNA for the CDR3 is TGTGCCAGCAGTTCCTCGGGACAGACCAACACCGGGGAGCTGTTTTTT. Translated: CASSSSGQTNTGELFF. Drawing the rest from reference TRBV25-1 and TRBJ2-2, the complete variable domain is EADIYQTPRYLVIGTGKKITLECSQTMGHDKMYWYQQDPGMELHLIHYSYGVNSTEKGDLSSESTVSRIRTEHFPLTLESARPSHTSQYLCASSSSGQTNTGELFFGEGSRLTVL.

This chain links TRBV5-3 with TRBJ1-3; the D gene is possibly TRBD1 (5 bases). TRBV5-3 is classed as an ORF, of uncertain function. V dropped 1 base and J dropped 4 bases, with 15 bases sitting between them. CDR3 length: 16 residues. CDR3 amino acids: CARSLFPQGRGNTIYF. As DNA, the CDR3 is TGTGCCAGAAGCTTGTTTCCTCAGGGAAGGGGAAACACCATATATTTT.

The chain links TRBV7-7 to TRBJ2-1; TRBD2 matches at 8 bases. This CDR3 spans 16 amino acids. V lost 5 bases to trimming and J lost 6 bases; unmatched junction nucleotides: 12. Germline CDR1 is SSHAT and CDR2 is FNYEAQ (reference sequence). CDR3 loop: CASSRRGGGHCNEQFF. The CDR3 DNA follows: TGTGCCAGCAGCCGCCGGGGCGGGGGGCATTGCAATGAGCAGTTCTTC. Filled out from reference TRBV7-7 and TRBJ2-1, the complete variable domain reads GAGVSQSPRYKVTKRGQDVTLRCDPISSHATLYWYQQALGQGPEFLTYFNYEAQPDKSGLPSDRFSAERPEGSISTLTIQRTEQRDSAMYRCASSRRGGGHCNEQFFGPGTRLTVL.

This clone was observed a single time. V and J are TRBV2 and TRBJ1-1; no reliable D call. In germline, CDR1 is SNHLY, CDR2 FYNNEI. V lost 7 bases and J lost 2, with 11 bases in between. This CDR3 has 13 amino acids. CDR3 sequence reads: CASTTGLNTEAFF. The CDR3, as DNA: TGTGCCAGCACCACTGGACTCAACACTGAAGCTTTCTTT.

This chain links TRBV5-1 with TRBJ1-1, with 8 bases identical to TRBD1. The CDR3 is made up of 13 amino acids. Germline CDR1 is SGHRS and CDR2 is YFSETQ. The V and J ends lost 4 bases and 10 bases, in that order; junction bases with no gene match: 9. DNA of the CDR3: TGCGCCAGCAGCCCGGACAGGGTCGAATCAGCTTTCTTT. Translated: CASSPDRVESAFF.

The rearrangement links TRBV3-1 (or the pseudogene TRBV3-2) to TRBJ1-2; 8 nucleotides match TRBD1. The germline V gene has CDR1 LGHDT and CDR2 YNNKEL (reference sequence). V shed 3 bases, J shed 6 bases, and the junction held 15 bases outside the gene matches. There are 17 residues in the CDR3. The DNA for the CDR3 is TGTGCCAGCAGCCAGGGAGGCAGGACAGGGTCATATCATGGCTACACCTTC. Translated: CASSQGGRTGSYHGYTF.

V and J are TRBV24-1 and TRBJ2-1; TRBD2 matches at 10 bases. Germline values: CDR1 KGHDR, CDR2 SFDVKD. This CDR3 has 16 amino acids. Losses at the gene ends were 11 bases for V and 6 bases for J; bases not matched to a gene: 15. The CDR3 DNA follows: TGTGCCATCTCTTCGACCCTAGCGGGAGTGGGCAATGAGCAGTTCTTC. Translating gives CAISSTLAGVGNEQFF.